This T cell receptor beta chain was recorded in a study of beta chain features in type 1 diabetes. Study at large: Sorted cell examination encompassed roughly 110,000,000 cells across all samples. The study's findings and limits: Type 1 diabetes patients had TCRB CDR3s that were shorter (moderately but significantly so) in all four CD4+ subsets. VDJ junctions sequenced from type 1 diabetes patients showed fewer insertions and more deletions.

Note on this clone: The antigen is not known.

Based on CD45RO/CCR7/CD25/CD127/CD95/CD27, CD4+ regulatory, stem cell-like memory, naive and central memory cells were sorted. Populations obtained by sorting all exceeded 98% purity. Germline-derived CDR1 and CDR2 are SGHDT and YYEEEE. V was clipped by 4 bases and J by 0 bases, with 20 bases between them. The CDR3 loop spans 18 amino acids. Expressed TCRB transcripts were sequenced, since all the RNA that had been isolated was reverse transcribed. The repertoire was sequenced with immunoSEQ multiplex PCR; TCRdb's copy has only in-frame clones and lacks some. The sample contains almost 350,000 clones, over 7% of which appear only once.

Material: central memory CD4+ T cells from blood. This chain joins TRBV5-6 and TRBJ1-3; possible D gene TRBD1, 5 bases. This sequence was found in a man aged 30 to 39 with type 1 diabetes. The CDR3, as DNA: TGTGCCAGCAGCGATAGCCGTCGGGACCGATCCTCTGGAAACACCATATATTTT. The encoded protein is CASSDSRRDRSSGNTIYF.